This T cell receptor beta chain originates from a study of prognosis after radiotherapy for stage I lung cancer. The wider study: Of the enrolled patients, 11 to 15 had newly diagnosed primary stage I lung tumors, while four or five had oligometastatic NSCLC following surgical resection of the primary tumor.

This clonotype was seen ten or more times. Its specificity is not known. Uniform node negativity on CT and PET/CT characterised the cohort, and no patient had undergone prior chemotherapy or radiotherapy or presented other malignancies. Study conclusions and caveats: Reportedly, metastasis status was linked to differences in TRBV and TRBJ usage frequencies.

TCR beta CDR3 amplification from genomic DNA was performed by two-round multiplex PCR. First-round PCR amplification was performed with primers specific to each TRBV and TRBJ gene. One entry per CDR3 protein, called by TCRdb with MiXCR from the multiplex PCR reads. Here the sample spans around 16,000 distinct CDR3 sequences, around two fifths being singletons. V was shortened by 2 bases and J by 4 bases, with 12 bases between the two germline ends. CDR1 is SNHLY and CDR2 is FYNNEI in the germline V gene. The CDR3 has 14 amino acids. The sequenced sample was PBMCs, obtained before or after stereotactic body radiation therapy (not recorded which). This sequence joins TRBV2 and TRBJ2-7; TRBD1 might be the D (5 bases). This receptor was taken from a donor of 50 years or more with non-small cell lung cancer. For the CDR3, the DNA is TGTGCCAGCAGTGAACAGGGTAATCCTTACGAGCAGTACTTC. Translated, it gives CASSEQGNPYEQYF.